The sequence of this TCR beta chain was determined in a study of cytomegalovirus exposure and HLA in healthy donors. Study-level findings and limits: Reportedly, cytomegalovirus status was diagnosed with high sensitivity and specificity.

In the PCR, 60 Vbeta and 13 Jbeta primers were used. How the authors handled the data: About 10 million shared chains were among about 80 million unique TCR beta chains counted in a later analysis. Clones were sequenced by immunoSEQ multiplex PCR, and TCRdb holds only the in-frame ones, with some missing. V, J and clone size are those of that table, while D and trimming were read from the DNA. The top ten hold approximately 5.1% of the sample, which has under 200,000 clones, over 70% seen once. V dropped 4 bases and J dropped 0 bases, with 12 bases sitting between them. The CDR3 consists of 15 residues. The V gene's germline CDR1 is ENHRY and CDR2 SYGVKD. With regard to this clone: Its antigen is currently unknown.

Specimen: PBMCs. The TCR sequence derives from a man aged 40-55 years in good health and CMV-seronegative. V and J are TRBV10-3 and TRBJ1-2; D remains unclear. CDR3 nucleotide sequence: TGTGCCATCAGTGGGGGTGGACTATCTAACTATGGCTACACCTTC. Encoded protein: CAISGGGLSNYGYTF.